This TCR beta chain was identified during a study of beta chain features in type 1 diabetes. Overall study results and limits: For TCRB rearrangement, an influence of HLA type remained unresolved here. Within patients, naive, central memory and Treg TCRB repertoires seemed more similar than within healthy donors. Researchers report that Type 1 diabetes patients had moderately but significantly shorter TCRB CDR3s across all four CD4+ subsets.

Every bit of the isolated RNA underwent reverse transcription, so sequencing read expressed TCRB transcripts. Clones were sequenced by immunoSEQ multiplex PCR, and TCRdb holds only the in-frame ones, with some missing. The sample consists of about 650,000 clones, around an eighth of them appearing once. This CDR3 is 16 amino acids long. The V gene lost 5 bases and the J gene lost 3 bases, with 17 bases spanning the gap. Germline CDR1 reads SGHTA; CDR2 reads FQGNSA. This clone was recorded a few times. Its antigen is not known. Markers CD45RO/CCR7/CD25/CD127/CD95/CD27 served to sort CD4+ naive, central memory, regulatory and stem cell-like memory cells.

Sequencing was carried out using naive CD4+ T cells from blood. The chain carries TRBV7-2 and TRBJ1-5, with a weak D call TRBD1 (5 bases). The sequence derives from a man aged 25-45 years with type 1 diabetes. The CDR3 protein is CASSPSWGGNNQPQHF. The CDR3 coding sequence is TGTGCCAGCAGCCCCAGCTGGGGGGGTAACAATCAGCCCCAGCATTTT.